This T cell receptor (beta chain) was captured by sequencing in a study of metastatic and nonmetastatic thyroid tumors. Not a single patient had been given any form of treatment at any point before undergoing thyroid surgery. The ends were cut back, 3 bases at V and 4 bases at J, with 4 bases in the middle. Germline values: CDR1 LGHDT, CDR2 YNNKEL (reference sequence). This CDR3 spans 13 amino acids. Per the authors' pipeline: Clinicopathological groups of papillary thyroid cancer showed CDR3 differences that were used to build a distant-metastasis classifier. MiXCR was used by TCRdb to re-call the PCR reads. The V and J calls were not made by the authors but by TCRdb's processing. The sample lists about 12,000 clones, around 26% seen once, with roughly a fifth in the top ten. As concerns this clone: The antigen is not known.

Whole-study results and caveats: The study reportedly found significantly higher TCR beta diversity in malignant thyroid tumors than benign nodules, in blood and tumor.

This clonotype was obtained from a male donor with papillary thyroid cancer or a benign thyroid nodule (not recorded which). Some clones in this sample may be carry-over from other donors' samples. The chain recombines TRBV3-1 with TRBJ2-6; unclear D gene. Sequenced sample: adjacent normal tissue. In DNA, the CDR3 is TGTGCCAGCAGCCAGACAGGGGCCAACGTCCTGACTTTC. Its protein product is CASSQTGANVLTF.